The 10 T cell receptor beta chains presented below share a single source sample, sequenced in a study of blood T cells in healthy people across ages. Sample-barcoded 5' priming and a J-beta primer mix drove a second PCR of roughly 7 to 11 cycles. TCRdb independently ran MiXCR on the 5' RACE reads; one entry per CDR3 protein. Of about 680,000 distinct CDR3 sequences in the sample, about 52% are singletons; the top ten hold about a third. Source material: blood. The source is a woman aged 55 to 70 in good health.

V and J are TRBV30 and TRBJ2-1, with D possibly being TRBD1 or TRBD2 (5 bases each). CDR3 size: 9 residues. Germline V gene sequence: CDR1 GTSNPN, CDR2 SVGIG (reference sequence). Trimming removed 5 bases from V and 9 bases from J, with 5 bases in between. CDR3 region: CAWGGEQFF. The DNA of the CDR3 is TGTGCCTGGGGGGGTGAGCAGTTCTTC. The entire variable domain, with the rest obtained from reference TRBV30 and TRBJ2-1, is as follows: SQTIHQWPATLVQPVGSPLSLECTVEGTSNPNLYWYRQAAGRGLQLLFYSVGIGQISSEVPQNLSASRPQDRQFILSSKKLLLSDSGFYLCAWGGEQFFGPGTRLTVL.

This clonotype has just a few counts. J is TRBJ2-4 and V is TRBV15, with TRBD1 matching 7 bases. Per germline, CDR1 LNHNV and CDR2 YYDKDF (reference sequence). The CDR3 is 18 amino acids. The trim removed 2 bases at V and 0 bases at J, leaving 10 bases unmatched. CDR3 amino acids: CATSRLRQGVLAKNIQYF. CDR3 nucleotides: TGTGCCACCAGCAGACTCCGACAGGGCGTCCTAGCCAAAAACATTCAGTACTTC.

This clonotype was observed a handful of times. This rearrangement joins TRBV29-1 to TRBJ2-7; D is ambiguous. Germline CDR1 reads SQVTM; CDR2 reads ANQGSEA. V was clipped by 4 bases and J by 2 bases, with 9 bases between them. The length of the CDR3 is 12 residues. The CDR3 here is CSVAFGAYEQYF. The CDR3 DNA reads TGCAGCGTTGCTTTCGGAGCCTACGAGCAGTACTTC.

The chain combines TRBV6-6 with TRBJ2-7, with TRBD2 identical over 7 bases. The length of the CDR3 is 15 residues. V trimming: 6 bases; J trimming: 4 bases; junction bases outside the gene matches: 12. In germline, CDR1 is MNHNY, CDR2 SVGAGI (reference sequence). In nucleotides, the CDR3 is TGTGCCAGCAGCTCCGGGACTACCGAGGGGTACGAGCAGTACTTC. This sequence encodes CASSSGTTEGYEQYF.

The chain links TRBV20-1 to TRBJ1-1; 7 bases are shared with TRBD1. This CDR3 is built from 12 residues. J lost 4 bases, V lost 2 bases, and 1 base had no gene match. Germline CDR1 and CDR2: DFQATT and SNEGSKA (reference sequence). The DNA for the CDR3 is TGCAGTGCTAGAAGGACAGGCACTGAAGCTTTCTTT. Translated: CSARRTGTEAFF.

Concerning this clonotype: Compared with germline, one end of the junction differs, possibly owing to a read error. This chain joins TRBV4-1 and TRBJ1-1, with a tentative D call TRBD1 (6 bases). This CDR3 has 14 residues. Germline V gene sequence: CDR1 MGHRA, CDR2 YSYEKL. The CDR3 is CASSQYRADTEAFF. The CDR3 DNA reads as TGCGCCAGCAGCCAATACAGGGCGGACACTGAGGCTTTCTTT.

The J gene is TRBJ2-7, the V gene TRBV28; D ambiguous. In germline, CDR1 is MDHEN, CDR2 SYDVKM. CDR3 length equals 13 residues. Trimming took 5 bases from V and 2 from J, leaving 10 bases between them. CDR3 amino acids: CASSRDNAYEQYF. CDR3 in DNA: TGTGCCAGCAGTCGCGACAACGCCTACGAGCAGTACTTC. Using reference TRBV28 and TRBJ2-7 for the parts outside the CDR3, the full variable domain is DVKVTQSSRYLVKRTGEKVFLECVQDMDHENMFWYRQDPGLGLRLIYFSYDVKMKEKGDIPEGYSVSREKKERFSLILESASTNQTSMYLCASSRDNAYEQYFGPGTRLTVT.

This chain joins TRBV20-1 and TRBJ1-5; tentatively, D is TRBD1 (6 bases). Germline V gene sequence: CDR1 DFQATT, CDR2 SNEGSKA (reference sequence). The CDR3 is 13 residues long. V gave up 3 bases and J gave up 5 bases, with 11 bases separating them. Here the CDR3 reads CSASGDTYQPQHF. The CDR3 coding sequence is TGCAGTGCTAGTGGGGACACATATCAGCCCCAGCATTTT.

The chain combines TRBV11-2 with TRBJ2-3; D call uncertain. The CDR3 is 16 residues long. The ends were cut back, 1 base at V and 2 bases at J, with 13 bases in the middle. Germline assignment: CDR1 SGHAT and CDR2 FQNNGV. The CDR3: CASSLGLAADTDTQYF. CDR3 coding DNA: TGTGCCAGCAGCTTAGGTCTGGCGGCAGACACAGATACGCAGTATTTT.

This chain connects TRBV10-3 to TRBJ2-7, with a weak D call TRBD1 (6 bases). CDR1 and CDR2 (germline): ENHRY, SYGVKD. The CDR3 is 17 residues long. V was clipped by 3 bases and J by 2 bases, with 20 bases between them. The CDR3 nucleotides are TGTGCCATCAGTGACCTCAACAATCAGGGGCCGACCTACGAGCAGTACTTC. Amino acids: CAISDLNNQGPTYEQYF.